The 24 T cell receptor beta chains presented below share a single source sample, sequenced in a study of CD8 T cells in ankylosing spondylitis. MiXCR was run by TCRdb on the 5' RACE reads, yielding one entry per CDR3 protein. The sample consists of about 140,000 distinct CDR3 sequences, roughly 7.7% of them appearing once. Sequenced input: synovial fluid, either unsorted or a sorted T cell fraction (not recorded which). These receptor sequences come from a male donor with ankylosing spondylitis.

A word on this clonotype: Given a much more abundant clone one base away, this may be a read error. V is TRBV18 and J is TRBJ2-7, with D possibly TRBD1 on 6 matching bases. CDR1 and CDR2 (germline): KGHSH, LQKENI. The CDR3 spans 14 residues. The V gene lost 6 bases and the J gene lost 3 bases, with 15 bases spanning the gap. The CDR3 sequence is CASSPRGIDYEQYF. CDR3 nucleotide sequence: TGTGCCAGCTCGCCCAGGGGTATAGACTACGAGCAGTACTTC.

The sample holds many counts of this clonotype. The chain is built from TRBV5-4 and TRBJ2-1; D is unresolved. The CDR3 is made up of 15 amino acids. Trimming left V 5 bases short and J 6 bases short, with 18 bases between. Looked up from germline, CDR1 is SGHNT and CDR2 is YYREEE (reference sequence). The CDR3 bases are TGTGCCAGCAGTTCGAAGGTTTCTAGAGTCAATGAGCAGTTCTTC. It is translated as CASSSKVSRVNEQFF. The variable domain in full, completed from reference TRBV5-4 and TRBJ2-1, reads ETGVTQSPTHLIKTRGQQVTLRCSSQSGHNTVSWYQQALGQGPQFIFQYYREEENGRGNFPPRFSGLQFPNYSSELNVNALELDDSALYLCASSSKVSRVNEQFFGPGTRLTVL.

This clonotype showed up just a few times. The chain carries TRBV12-3 or TRBV12-4 and TRBJ2-4; D gene unclear. The V gene lost 6 bases and the J gene lost 0 bases, with 9 bases spanning the gap. The CDR3 has 14 amino acids. The CDR3 DNA reads as TGTGCCAGCAGCCACTTGATAGCCAAAAACATTCAGTACTTC. It specifies CASSHLIAKNIQYF.

This clonotype was found many times. V and J are TRBV20-1 and TRBJ1-6; D is uncertain. This CDR3 is built from 17 residues. V was clipped by 0 bases and J by 3 bases, with 15 bases between them. In germline, CDR1 is DFQATT, CDR2 SNEGSKA (reference sequence). The CDR3 DNA is TGCAGTGCTAGAGATTTCGGGCCCAGTGGCTATAATTCACCCCTCCACTTT. Its translation is CSARDFGPSGYNSPLHF.

This clonotype occurred many times. The chain carries TRBV20-1 and TRBJ2-7; D possibly corresponds to TRBD2 (6 bases). CDR3 length equals 15 residues. The germline CDR1 and CDR2 sequences are DFQATT and SNEGSKA (reference sequence). V lost 0 bases to trimming and J lost 0 bases, with 12 bases between them. CDR3 in amino acids: CSARDGSGPSYEQYF. In nucleotides, the CDR3 is TGCAGTGCTAGAGATGGGAGCGGGCCCTCCTACGAGCAGTACTTC.

This clonotype has just a few counts. This rearrangement joins TRBV5-1 to TRBJ2-1; perhaps TRBD2 as D (6 bases). Per germline, CDR1 SGHRS and CDR2 YFSETQ. V dropped 6 bases and J dropped 10 bases, with 17 bases sitting between them. The CDR3 totals 13 residues. The CDR3 DNA follows: TGCGCCAGCACCCTGTACTGGGGGGACGAGCAGTTCTTC. This gives the protein CASTLYWGDEQFF.

The chain has TRBV5-1 and TRBJ1-2, with D uncertain. V lost 4 bases and J 4 bases, leaving 11 bases between the germline ends. CDR1 is SGHRS and CDR2 is YFSETQ in the germline V gene. The CDR3 is 13 residues long. CDR3 bases: TGCGCCAGCAGCGGAACAGCCGCCTATGGCTACACCTTC. Its protein product is CASSGTAAYGYTF.

There are many counts of this clonotype. The chain links TRBV6-2 or TRBV6-3 to TRBJ1-2, with a weak D call TRBD1 (6 bases). Germline CDR1 and CDR2: MNHEY and SVGEGT. The germline V and J ends were trimmed by 4 bases and 8 bases, with 20 bases remaining between them. The CDR3 length is 15 residues. CDR3 loop: CASSSLLRDISGYTF. The CDR3 nucleotides are TGTGCCAGCAGTTCCCTACTCCGGGACATTTCGGGCTACACCTTC.

This clonotype was counted a few times. The rearrangement joins TRBV7-9 to TRBJ1-1; D is undetermined. The CDR3 has 15 amino acids. V was cut by 5 bases and J by 5 bases, with 18 bases left in between. Germline CDR1 SEHNR, CDR2 FQNEAQ (reference sequence). CDR3: CASSPRTTLVTEAFF. The CDR3 DNA reads TGTGCCAGCAGCCCCAGAACCACACTGGTGACTGAAGCTTTCTTT.

This clonotype was counted ten times or more. This sequence joins TRBV7-9 and TRBJ1-6, with 7 bases matching TRBD1. Germline trimming cut 5 bases from V and 6 bases from J; bases unmatched to any gene: 7. The length of the CDR3 is 15 residues. Germline V gene sequence: CDR1 SEHNR, CDR2 FQNEAQ (reference sequence). The CDR3 loop is CASSSSGGGNSPLHF. The CDR3 coding sequence is TGTGCCAGCAGCAGTTCAGGGGGAGGTAATTCACCCCTCCACTTT.

This clonotype was seen many times. The rearrangement links TRBV12-3 or TRBV12-4 to TRBJ1-1, with 7 bases that match TRBD1. J gave up 10 bases and V 6 bases, and 5 bases lay outside the gene matches. The CDR3 totals 11 residues. CDR3 sequence reads: CASRTTGRAFF. The CDR3 DNA reads as TGTGCCAGCAGGACGACAGGGCGAGCTTTCTTT.

This clonotype came up many times. The chain joins TRBV10-3 to TRBJ2-1; 16 nucleotides agree with TRBD2. V trimming: 7 bases; J trimming: 8 bases; junction bases outside the gene matches: 11. CDR1 ENHRY and CDR2 SYGVKD come from the germline V gene. The CDR3 has 17 residues. CDR3 sequence reads: CAIMLGLAGGREDEQFF. The DNA of the CDR3 is TGTGCCATCATGCTGGGACTAGCGGGAGGGCGGGAGGATGAGCAGTTCTTC.

The table lists this clonotype with a few counts. The chain employs TRBV20-1 and TRBJ2-3; D ambiguous. V gave up 1 base and J gave up 4 bases, with 9 bases separating them. Germline-derived CDR1 and CDR2 are DFQATT and SNEGSKA (reference sequence). This CDR3 has 13 amino acids. CDR3 sequence reads: CSARVSSSDTQYF. CDR3 sequence (DNA): TGCAGTGCTAGAGTCAGCAGTTCAGATACGCAGTATTTT.

This clonotype has just a few counts. The V and J genes are TRBV5-1 and TRBJ2-3, with a tentative D call TRBD2 (5 bases). Trimming removed 0 bases from V and 2 bases from J, with 16 bases in between. The CDR3 consists of 17 residues. From germline, CDR1 is SGHRS and CDR2 YFSETQ. The DNA of the CDR3 is TGCGCCAGCAGCTTGGGGAGGTCATCCGATTCCACAGATACGCAGTATTTT. Residues: CASSLGRSSDSTDTQYF.

This clonotype was detected only a few times. This chain links TRBV9 with TRBJ2-1; 8 positions match TRBD2. With 3 bases clipped from V and 5 bases from J, the junction kept 7 bases outside the gene matches. Germline V lookup: CDR1 SGDLS, CDR2 YYNGEE. The CDR3 loop spans 15 amino acids. The CDR3 nucleotides are TGTGCCAGCAGCGCTCTAGCGGGCTACGACAATGAGCAGTTCTTC. Residues: CASSALAGYDNEQFF.

This clonotype has ten or more counts. This chain links TRBV27 with TRBJ1-5; weak D call: TRBD1 (6 bases). V was cut by 5 bases and J by 1 base, with 9 bases left in between. Germline V gene sequence: CDR1 MNHEY, CDR2 SMNVEV (reference sequence). This CDR3 region has 14 residues. This CDR3 is CASSTGWSNQPQHF. Here the CDR3 DNA reads TGTGCCAGCAGTACAGGGTGGAGCAATCAGCCCCAGCATTTT.

This clonotype was observed a handful of times. The chain recombines TRBV28 with TRBJ2-1; weak D call: TRBD1 (6 bases). Trimming took off 4 bases at V and 7 bases at J, with 11 bases between the two ends. Germline V lookup: CDR1 MDHEN, CDR2 SYDVKM. The CDR3 runs 13 residues. CDR3 in amino acids: CASSYSRGNEQFF. As DNA, the CDR3 is TGTGCCAGCAGTTACTCAAGGGGGAATGAGCAGTTCTTC.

This clonotype was counted many times. V gene TRBV5-1 combines with J gene TRBJ2-7; D unresolved. CDR1 is SGHRS and CDR2 is YFSETQ in the germline V gene. The CDR3 consists of 15 residues. The germline V and J ends were trimmed by 10 bases and 0 bases, with 20 bases remaining between them. The CDR3 coding sequence is TGCGCCTCCTCTGAAGTCGAGTTCGCCTCCTACGAGCAGTACTTC. Its translation is CASSEVEFASYEQYF.

This clonotype was seen repeatedly, ten times or more. The chain carries TRBV20-1 and TRBJ2-7; 8 bases line up with TRBD2. The germline gives CDR1 DFQATT, CDR2 SNEGSKA (reference sequence). V was pared by 5 bases and J by 6 bases, with 6 bases of the junction left unmatched. This CDR3 is 12 amino acids long. This CDR3 reads CSARTSWREQYF. CDR3 coding DNA: TGCAGTGCTCGGACTAGCTGGCGCGAGCAGTACTTC.

In its sample, this clonotype was seen a few times. This rearrangement joins TRBV18 to TRBJ2-5; 10 bases fit TRBD1. CDR1 is KGHSH, CDR2 LQKENI, per germline. The CDR3 is 14 residues long. Trimming at V came to 6 bases and at J to 4 bases, leaving 5 bases not matched to a gene. The CDR3 protein is CASSPGQGRETQYF. In DNA, the CDR3 is TGTGCCAGCTCCCCGGGACAGGGGCGAGAGACCCAGTACTTC. The whole variable domain, filled in from reference TRBV18 and TRBJ2-5, reads NAGVMQNPRHLVRRRGQEARLRCSPMKGHSHVYWYRQLPEEGLKFMVYLQKENIIDESGMPKERFSAEFPKEGPSILRIQQVVRGDSAAYFCASSPGQGRETQYFGPGTRLLVL.

The J gene is TRBJ2-5, the V gene TRBV18; D is possibly TRBD2 (6 bases). V was shortened by 5 bases and J by 2 bases, with 12 bases between the two germline ends. The CDR3 is 14 amino acids. From germline, CDR1 is KGHSH and CDR2 LQKENI. The CDR3 DNA is TGTGCCAGCTCAAGGGAGGAGGGGCAAGAGACCCAGTACTTC. The encoded protein is CASSREEGQETQYF.

The sample holds many counts of this clonotype. The J gene is TRBJ1-5, the V gene TRBV20-1; 10 nucleotides agree with TRBD1. This CDR3 region has 14 residues. The V gene end was trimmed by 1 base and the J gene end by 7 bases; junction bases not matched to a gene: 4. Germline CDR1 is DFQATT and CDR2 is SNEGSKA (reference sequence). The CDR3 region has the DNA TGCAGTGCTAGAGTAGGGACAGGGGAACAGCCCCAGCATTTT. It is translated as CSARVGTGEQPQHF.

The CDR3 nucleotides are TGCGCCAGCAGCCCGGAGCTAAGCTTCAGTGAGCAGTTCTTC. Amino acids: CASSPELSFSEQFF. The V and J genes are TRBV5-1 and TRBJ2-1, with D unclear. Germline lookup yields CDR1 SGHRS and CDR2 YFSETQ. The V end lost 4 bases, the J end lost 9 bases, and 17 bases lay between the germline ends. This CDR3 is 14 amino acids long.

This clonotype was seen a few times. The chain uses TRBV7-2 and TRBJ2-7; D is perhaps TRBD2 (6 bases). The CDR3 is 13 residues long. The germline gives CDR1 SGHTA, CDR2 FQGNSA. The V end was cut by 3 bases, the J end by 6 bases, with 12 bases between. CDR3 coding DNA: TGTGCCAGCAGCTTGGGGATGCGGGGCGAGCAGTACTTC. This encodes CASSLGMRGEQYF.